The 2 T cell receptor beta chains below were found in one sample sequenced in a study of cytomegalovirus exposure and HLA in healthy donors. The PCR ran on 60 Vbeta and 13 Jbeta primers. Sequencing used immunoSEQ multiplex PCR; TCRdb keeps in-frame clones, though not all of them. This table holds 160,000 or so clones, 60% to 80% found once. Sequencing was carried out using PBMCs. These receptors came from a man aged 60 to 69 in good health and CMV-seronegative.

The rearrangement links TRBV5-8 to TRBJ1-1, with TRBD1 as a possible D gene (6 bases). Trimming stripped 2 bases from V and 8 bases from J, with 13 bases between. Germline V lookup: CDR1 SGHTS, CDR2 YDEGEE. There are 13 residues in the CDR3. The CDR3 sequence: CASSFPNREEAFF. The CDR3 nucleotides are TGTGCCAGCAGCTTCCCAAACAGGGAGGAAGCTTTCTTT. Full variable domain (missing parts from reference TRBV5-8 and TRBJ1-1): EAGVTQSPTHLIKTRGQQATLRCSPISGHTSVYWYQQALGLGLQFLLWYDEGEERNRGNFPPRFSGRQFPNYSSELNVNALELEDSALYLCASSFPNREEAFFGQGTRLTVV.

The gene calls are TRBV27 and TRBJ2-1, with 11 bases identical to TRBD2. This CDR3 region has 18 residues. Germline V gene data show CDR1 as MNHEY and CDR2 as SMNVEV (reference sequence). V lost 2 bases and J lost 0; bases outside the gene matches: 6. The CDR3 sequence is CASSLVGTSGPSYNEQFF. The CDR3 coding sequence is TGTGCCAGCAGTTTAGTCGGGACTAGCGGCCCCTCCTACAATGAGCAGTTCTTC.